This T cell receptor (beta chain) derives from a study of CD8 T cells in ankylosing spondylitis. Study outcomes and limitations: About 8 highly homologous variants made up a TCR beta motif, and this motif appeared characteristic of ankylosing spondylitis blood. Disease-associated clonotypes exhibited CD8+ identity and were relatively infrequent in peripheral blood. In ankylosing spondylitis patients, matched synovial fluid reportedly showed significant enrichment of disease-linked clones.

MiXCR, applied by TCRdb to the 5' RACE reads, yields one record per CDR3 protein. The sample contains roughly 130,000 distinct CDR3 sequences, 7% of which appear only once. Trimming pared 5 bases from V and 3 bases from J, leaving 16 bases between. There are 15 residues in the CDR3. Germline V lookup: CDR1 MRHNA, CDR2 SNTAGT. Only a few counts were recorded for this clonotype. Its antigen is not known. The TCR was taken from a male donor with ankylosing spondylitis or in good health (not recorded which). This chain uses TRBV6-4 with TRBJ1-2; D is undetermined. Sequenced: blood, either unsorted or a sorted T cell fraction (not recorded which). CDR3 in amino acids: CASSPTSDLDYGYTF. The CDR3 DNA reads as TGTGCCAGCAGTCCTACTTCGGACCTTGACTATGGCTACACCTTC.